A single sample is the source of the 7 T cell receptor beta chains below, sequenced in a study of cytomegalovirus exposure and HLA in healthy donors (dated by TCRdb to the late 2010s). Libraries came from the immunoSEQ multiplex PCR assay. A mixture of 60 forward primers for TCR Vbeta segments and 13 reverse primers for TCR Jbeta segments was used in the multiplex PCR. TCRdb's version of the immuneACCESS table is confined to in-frame rearrangements and falls short of the full clone set. An unresolved V gene accounts for under half of the shortfall where checked; the remainder is of unknown origin. Counted in this sample were about 87,000 clones; approximately 69% of them appeared once. Around 24% of the sample rests with the top ten. Sample: PBMCs. These receptors were collected from a man aged 30 to 45 in good health and CMV-seropositive.

J is TRBJ2-7 and V is TRBV7-9; 10 bases map to TRBD1. V lost 4 bases, J lost 3 bases, and 18 bases stayed unmatched. Germline loops: CDR1 SEHNR, CDR2 FQNEAQ (reference sequence). The length of the CDR3 is 19 residues. The CDR3 protein is CASSSSYPGQGSWGYEQYF. The CDR3 DNA follows: TGTGCCAGCAGCTCTTCTTATCCGGGACAGGGGTCTTGGGGCTACGAGCAGTACTTC.

The J gene is TRBJ1-5, the V gene TRBV28, with D possibly being TRBD1 (5 bases). The CDR3 is 15 amino acids. Trimming shortened V by 6 bases and J by 1 base, and 13 bases separated the two germline ends. The germline CDR1 and CDR2 sequences are MDHEN and SYDVKM. CDR3 sequence (DNA): TGTGCCAGCAGGGGGGGGGATCGAAGCAATCAGCCCCAGCATTTT. Translating it yields CASRGGDRSNQPQHF.

V is TRBV25-1 and J is TRBJ1-3; the match to TRBD1 covers 8 bases. Germline loops: CDR1 MGHDK, CDR2 SYGVNS. This CDR3 region has 13 residues. This CDR3 reads CASRMGQVDTIYF. CDR3 bases: TGTGCAAGTAGAATGGGACAGGTGGACACCATATATTTT.

This clone was recorded only once. The chain employs TRBV9 and TRBJ2-2, with D possibly TRBD2 on 5 matching bases. The germline V gene encodes CDR1 SGDLS and CDR2 YYNGEE. The CDR3 extends over 16 amino acids. The ends were cut back, 4 bases at V and 0 bases at J, with 13 bases in the middle. The CDR3 is CASSPWTLTNTGELFF. The CDR3, as DNA: TGTGCCAGCAGCCCATGGACTCTGACGAACACCGGGGAGCTGTTTTTT.

V is TRBV7-9 and J is TRBJ1-2; 11 positions agree with TRBD1. The trim removed 7 bases at V and 6 bases at J, leaving 13 bases unmatched. The germline CDR1 and CDR2 sequences are SEHNR and FQNEAQ (reference sequence). The CDR3 contains 16 residues. This CDR3 reads CASILEGGQGVDGYTF. CDR3 DNA: TGTGCCAGCATCCTTGAAGGGGGACAGGGGGTTGATGGCTACACCTTC.

V is TRBV28 and J is TRBJ2-7, with a weak D call TRBD2 (6 bases). The CDR3 has 14 amino acids. The V gene's germline CDR1 is MDHEN and CDR2 SYDVKM. The V end was cut by 8 bases, the J end by 4 bases, with 18 bases between. CDR3 sequence: CASVSGGTPYEQYF. CDR3 coding DNA: TGTGCCAGCGTATCCGGGGGTACTCCTTACGAGCAGTACTTC.

The chain carries TRBV2 and TRBJ2-7, with TRBD1 identical over 7 bases. There are 13 residues in the CDR3. CDR1 is SNHLY and CDR2 is FYNNEI in the germline V gene. The V and J ends lost 1 base and 5 bases, in that order; junction bases with no gene match: 2. DNA for the CDR3: TGTGCCAGCAGTGAAGACAGGGGAGACGAGCAGTACTTC. It codes for CASSEDRGDEQYF.